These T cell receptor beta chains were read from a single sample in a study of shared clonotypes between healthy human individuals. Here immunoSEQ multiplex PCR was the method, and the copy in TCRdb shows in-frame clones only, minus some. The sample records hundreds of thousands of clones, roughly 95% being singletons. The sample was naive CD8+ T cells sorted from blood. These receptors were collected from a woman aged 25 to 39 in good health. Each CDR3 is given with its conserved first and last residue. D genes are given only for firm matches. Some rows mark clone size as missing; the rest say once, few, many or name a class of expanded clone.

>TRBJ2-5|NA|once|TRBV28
TGTGCCAGCGGGCAGGCTTTTGAAGAGACCCAGTACTTC
CASGQAFEETQYF
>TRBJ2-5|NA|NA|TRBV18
TGTGCCAGCTCACCAACCTACGAGACCCAGTACTTC
CASSPTYETQYF
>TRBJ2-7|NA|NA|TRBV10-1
TGCGCCAGCAGTGAGTCCCCAGGTTACGAGCAGTACTTC
CASSESPGYEQYF
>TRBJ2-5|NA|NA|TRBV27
TGTGCCAGCAGTTCTAGCGCAAAAGAGACCCAGTACTTC
CASSSSAKETQYF
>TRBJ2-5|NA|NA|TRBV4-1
TGCGCCAGCAGCCAAGTGGTGGGGATGGGGCAAGAGACCCAGTACTTC
CASSQVVGMGQETQYF
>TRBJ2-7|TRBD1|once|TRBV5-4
TGTGCCAGCAGCTTGGGGGACAGGGGCCACGAGCAGTACTTC
CASSLGDRGHEQYF
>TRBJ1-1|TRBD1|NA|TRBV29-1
TGCAGCGTCCAGCCCGGCCCGACAGGGGCGAACACTGAAGCTTTCTTT
CSVQPGPTGANTEAFF
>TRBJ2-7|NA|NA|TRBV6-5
TGTGCCAGCAGTGAATACAGGGACTCCTACGAGCAGTACTTC
CASSEYRDSYEQYF
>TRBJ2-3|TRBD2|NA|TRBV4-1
TGCGCCAGCAGCCATTCTAGCGGGAGTTCAGATACGCAGTATTTT
CASSHSSGSSDTQYF
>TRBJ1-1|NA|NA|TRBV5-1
TGCGCCAGCAAGCTGAACACTGAAGCTTTCTTT
CASKLNTEAFF
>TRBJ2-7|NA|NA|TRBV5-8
TGTGCCAGCAGCGTGGCCGGTTTGTCCTACGAGCAGTACTTC
CASSVAGLSYEQYF
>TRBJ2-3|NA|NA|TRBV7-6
TGTGCCAGCAGTTCAGGGAGGAGCCGCACAGATACGCAGTATTTT
CASSSGRSRTDTQYF
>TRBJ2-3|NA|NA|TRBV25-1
TGTGCCGCCCGAGCAGATACGCAGTATTTT
CAARADTQYF
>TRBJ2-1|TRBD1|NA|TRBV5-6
TGTGCCAGCAGCAACCTCGGACAGGGTCTGTACAATGAGCAGTTCTTC
CASSNLGQGLYNEQFF
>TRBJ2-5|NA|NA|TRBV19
TGTGCCAGTAGTATGCCAGGGCAAGAGACCCAGTACTTC
CASSMPGQETQYF
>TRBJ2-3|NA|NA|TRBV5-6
TGTGCCAGCAGCTCGGACAGTCCTTATAGCACAGATACGCAGTATTTT
CASSSDSPYSTDTQYF
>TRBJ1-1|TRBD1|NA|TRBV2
TGTGCCAGCAGTGTGGGATCGGCCAGGGGGACAGTGAACACTGAAGCTTTCTTT
CASSVGSARGTVNTEAFF
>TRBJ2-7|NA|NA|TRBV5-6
TGTGCCAGCAGCGATCCCAAGGAGGTACCCTACGAGCAGTACTTC
CASSDPKEVPYEQYF
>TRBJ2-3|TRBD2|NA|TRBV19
TGTGCCAGTAGTACTAGCGGGACTAGCACAGATACGCAGTATTTT
CASSTSGTSTDTQYF
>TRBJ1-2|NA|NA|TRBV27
TGTGCCAGCAGTCCCAACCCCCTGGCGGGACTTTCTGGCTACACCTTC
CASSPNPLAGLSGYTF
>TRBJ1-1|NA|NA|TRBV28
TGTGCCAGCAGGAATGAGGGACGGGTGGCATCTGAAGCTTTCTTT
CASRNEGRVASEAFF
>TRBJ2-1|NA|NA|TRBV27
TGTGCCAGCAGTCCAAGTAGGGGTAGCGGCCACAATGAGCAGTTCTTC
CASSPSRGSGHNEQFF
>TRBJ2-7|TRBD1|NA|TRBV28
TGTGCCAGCACGGGACAGCCATCCTACGAGCAGTACTTC
CASTGQPSYEQYF